This T cell receptor beta chain was profiled in a study of CD8 T cells in ankylosing spondylitis. Whole-study findings and limits: Ankylosing spondylitis blood appeared to be characterized by a TCR beta motif of 8 or 9 highly homologous variants.

TCRdb redid the calling of the 5' RACE reads with MiXCR, one entry per CDR3 protein. The sample carries 90,000 to 120,000 distinct CDR3 sequences, approximately 25% recorded once. This CDR3 region has 14 residues. The germline V gene has CDR1 SQVTM and CDR2 ANQGSEA. V lost 6 bases, J lost 5 bases, and 7 bases stayed unmatched. This clonotype was counted a few times. Antigen unknown. The sequence derives from a male donor with ankylosing spondylitis. V and J are TRBV29-1 and TRBJ2-5; 12 bases match TRBD1. Sequenced material: synovial fluid, either unsorted or a sorted T cell fraction (not recorded which). CDR3 bases: TGCAGCGTCCGGGTGGGACAGGGGGCGGAGACCCAGTACTTC. Protein: CSVRVGQGAETQYF.